A selection of T cell receptor beta chains follows, all from one sample in a study of blood T cell repertoires in COVID-19. Assay used: immunoSEQ multiplex PCR; TCRdb lists only in-frame clones, some missing. Found here are about 100,000 clones, roughly 84% of them singletons; the top ten hold about 2.9%. The sample taken for sequencing was peripheral blood. The source is an elderly woman with acute or convalescent COVID-19. Each CDR3 is given with its conserved first and last residue. A D gene is named only where the DNA matches it firmly. Size values are once, few and many counts, or a class for expanded clones, and some rows have none.

clone size	V gene	J gene	D gene	CDR3 DNA	CDR3 protein
NA	TRBV7-2	TRBJ1-4	NA	TGTGCCAGCAGCTTAGGAGGTTACAGGAATGAAAAACTTGTTTTT	CASSLGGYRNEKLVF
NA	TRBV7-9	TRBJ1-3	NA	TGTGCCAGCAGCCACCCTCGGTCGGGAATTAGAAACACCATATATTTT	CASSHPRSGIRNTIYF
NA	TRBV7-3	TRBJ2-2	NA	TGTGCCAGCAGCTTAGATATCAGGAACACCGGGGAGCTGTTTTTT	CASSLDIRNTGELFF
NA	TRBV6-1	TRBJ1-4	NA	TGTGCCACCCTAGACTATAAGGGAGAAAAACTGTTTTTT	CATLDYKGEKLFF
NA	TRBV19	TRBJ1-1	NA	TGTGCCAGTAGCCTAAATGAAATTGAAGCTTTCTTT	CASSLNEIEAFF
NA	TRBV24-1	TRBJ2-1	TRBD2	TGTGCCACCTCGGGACGGGGGAGTAGCGGGAGATTGCGTGAGCAGTTCTTC	CATSGRGSSGRLREQFF
NA	TRBV7-2	TRBJ2-7	NA	TGTGCCAGCAGCTTATCATACGAGCAGTACTTC	CASSLSYEQYF
NA	TRBV2	TRBJ1-1	NA	TGTGCCAGCAATAGGGAAGGGGGCACTGAAGCTTTCTTT	CASNREGGTEAFF
NA	TRBV10-3	TRBJ2-1	NA	TGTGCCATCAGTGAGTCGCGCGATTTAAGGGGCTATGAGCAGTTCTTC	CAISESRDLRGYEQFF
NA	TRBV7-3	TRBJ2-3	NA	TGTGCCAGCAGCTTAGTTACAGGAGATACGCAGTATTTT	CASSLVTGDTQYF
NA	TRBV27	TRBJ1-2	TRBD1	TGTGCCAGCAGTCTTAACAGGGGAGGAGGCACGGGAGGCTACACCTTC	CASSLNRGGGTGGYTF
NA	TRBV7-2	TRBJ2-7	TRBD2	TGTGCCAGCAGCGCCGGGACTAGCGGGACCTGGAGGTACGAGCAGTACTTC	CASSAGTSGTWRYEQYF
NA	TRBV7-9	TRBJ2-2	NA	TGTGCCAGCAGCTTAAAAGCGGCGAACACCGGGGAGCTGTTTTTT	CASSLKAANTGELFF
NA	TRBV19	TRBJ1-5	NA	TGTGCCAGTAGTATAGGAGAGGATCAGCCCCAGCATTTT	CASSIGEDQPQHF
NA	TRBV7-9	TRBJ1-4	NA	TGTGCCAGCAGCTTTAGCAGGGGCGCGACTAATGAAAAACTGTTTTTT	CASSFSRGATNEKLFF
NA	TRBV7-2	TRBJ1-1	TRBD1	TGTGCCAGCAGCTCTCAGGGGGCCAACACTGAAGCTTTCTTT	CASSSQGANTEAFF
NA	TRBV18	TRBJ2-3	TRBD1	TGTGCCAGCTTAATGAAAGGGGGCGCAGATACGCAGTATTTT	CASLMKGGADTQYF
once	TRBV7-2	TRBJ2-2	NA	TGTGCCAGCAGCTTAGGAGAAATCGCCGGGGAGCTGTTTTTT	CASSLGEIAGELFF
NA	TRBV10-3	TRBJ2-2	TRBD1	TGTGCCATCAGTGAAGGGGGCGGGACCGGGGAGCTGTTTTTT	CAISEGGGTGELFF
NA	TRBV4-1	TRBJ1-5	NA	TGCGCCAGCAGCCAAGATCCACAGGGCAATCAGCCCCAGCATTTT	CASSQDPQGNQPQHF
NA	TRBV25-1	TRBJ1-5	NA	TGTGCCAGCAGTTCGGGTGTTCAGCCCCAGCATTTT	CASSSGVQPQHF
NA	TRBV19	TRBJ1-1	NA	TGTGCCAGTAGTACCCTCGGGATGAACACTGAAGCTTTCTTT	CASSTLGMNTEAFF